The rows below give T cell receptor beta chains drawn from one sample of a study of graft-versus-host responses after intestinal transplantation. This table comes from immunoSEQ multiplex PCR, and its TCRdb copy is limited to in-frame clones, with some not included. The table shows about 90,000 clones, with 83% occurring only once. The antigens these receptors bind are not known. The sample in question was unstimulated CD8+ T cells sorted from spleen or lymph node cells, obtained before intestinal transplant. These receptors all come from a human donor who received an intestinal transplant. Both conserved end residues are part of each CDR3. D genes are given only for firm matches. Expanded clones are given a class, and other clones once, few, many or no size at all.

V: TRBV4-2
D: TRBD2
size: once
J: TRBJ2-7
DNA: TGTGCCAGCAGCCAAGAGGATGAGCTAGCGGCCTACGAGCAGTACTTC
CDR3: CASSQEDELAAYEQYF

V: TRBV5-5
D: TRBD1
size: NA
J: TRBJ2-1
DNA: TGTGCCAGCAGCTGGGACAGCCCGTACAATGAGCAGTTCTTC
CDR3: CASSWDSPYNEQFF

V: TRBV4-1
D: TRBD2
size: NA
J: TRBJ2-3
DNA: TGCGCCAGCAGCCTGACTAGCGGCACAGATACGCAGTATTTT
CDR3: CASSLTSGTDTQYF

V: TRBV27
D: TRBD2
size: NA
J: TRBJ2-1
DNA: TGTGCCAGCAGTCTTAGCGGGAACTACAATGAGCAGTTCTTC
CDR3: CASSLSGNYNEQFF

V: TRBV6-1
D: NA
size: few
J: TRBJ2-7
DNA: TGTGCCGTGCAGTTCTACGAGCAGTACTTC
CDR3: CAVQFYEQYF

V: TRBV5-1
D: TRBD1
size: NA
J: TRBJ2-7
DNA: TGCGCCAGCAGCTTGACAGGGGGCTACGAGCAGTACTTC
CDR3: CASSLTGGYEQYF

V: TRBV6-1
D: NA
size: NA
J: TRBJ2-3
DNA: TGTGCCAGCAGTGAACCAGCGACTAGCACAGATACGCAGTATTTT
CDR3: CASSEPATSTDTQYF

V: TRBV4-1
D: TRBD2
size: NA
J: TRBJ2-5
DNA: TGCGCCAGCAGCCCATGGGTCCTAGCGGGAGGGTTAAGTATGTTTTTGGAGACCCAGTACTTC
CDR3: CASSPWVLAGGLSMFLETQYF

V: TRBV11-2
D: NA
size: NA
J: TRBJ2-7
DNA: TGTGCCAGCAGCTCCGGGCCGAACTACGAGCAGTACTTC
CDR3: CASSSGPNYEQYF

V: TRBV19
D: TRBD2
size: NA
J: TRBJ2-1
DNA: TGTGCCAGTAGTATTGAGAGCGGGAGGGCCAATGAGCAGTTCTTC
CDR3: CASSIESGRANEQFF

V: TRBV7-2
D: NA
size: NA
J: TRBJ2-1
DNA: TGTGCCAGCAGCTTAGCTCCCCCGGGGGCCCTATACAATGAGCAGTTCTTC
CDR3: CASSLAPPGALYNEQFF

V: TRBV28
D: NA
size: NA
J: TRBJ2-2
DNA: TGTGCCAGCAGGCTACAGGGAGGGAACACCGGGGAGCTGTTTTTT
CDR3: CASRLQGGNTGELFF

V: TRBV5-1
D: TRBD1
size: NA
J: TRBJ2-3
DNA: TGCGCCAGCAGCAAGGGACAGGGCACAGATACGCAGTATTTT
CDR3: CASSKGQGTDTQYF

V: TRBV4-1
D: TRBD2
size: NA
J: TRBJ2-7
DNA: TGCGCCAGCAGCCGGCAAAGGGTGTGGGGCCCCAGCGGGGGGCCCCCCTACGAGCAGTACTTC
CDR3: CASSRQRVWGPSGGPPYEQYF

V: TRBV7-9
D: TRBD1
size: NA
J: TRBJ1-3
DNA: TGTGCCAGCAGCCCCCGGACCGGACAGGGGAAGGCTGGAAACACCATATATTTT
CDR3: CASSPRTGQGKAGNTIYF

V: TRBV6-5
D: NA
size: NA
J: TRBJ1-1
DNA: TGTGCCAGCAGTTACGGACACAGGGAAGTCACTGAAGCTTTCTTT
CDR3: CASSYGHREVTEAFF

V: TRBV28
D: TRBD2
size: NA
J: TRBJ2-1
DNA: TGTGCCAGCTACTGGGGGGGGTTGAGCTCCTACAATGAGCAGTTCTTC
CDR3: CASYWGGLSSYNEQFF

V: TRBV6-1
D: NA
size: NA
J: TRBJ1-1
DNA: TGTGCCAGCAGTGAAACCCAGACTGGGACATCTGAAGCTTTCTTT
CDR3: CASSETQTGTSEAFF

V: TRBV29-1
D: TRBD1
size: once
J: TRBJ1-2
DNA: TGCAGCGTTCACCGGGACAGGGAGGATTATGGCTACACCTTC
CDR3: CSVHRDREDYGYTF

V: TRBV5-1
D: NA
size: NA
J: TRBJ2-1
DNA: TGCGCCAGCCGGGGCTCCTACAATGAGCAGTTCTTC
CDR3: CASRGSYNEQFF

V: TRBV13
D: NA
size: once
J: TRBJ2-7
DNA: TGTGCCAGCAGCAACCTACAGGATCCAAGCTCCTACGAGCAGTACTTC
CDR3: CASSNLQDPSSYEQYF

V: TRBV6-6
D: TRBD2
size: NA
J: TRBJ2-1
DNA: TGTGCCAGCACCAACGGGGGGAAGCAGTTCTTC
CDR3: CASTNGGKQFF

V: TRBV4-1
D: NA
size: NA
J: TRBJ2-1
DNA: TGCGCCAGCAGCCATCTCATCGGGGTGTCCTACAATGAGCAGTTCTTC
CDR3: CASSHLIGVSYNEQFF

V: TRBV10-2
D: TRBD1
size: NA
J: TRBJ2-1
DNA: TGCGCCAGCAGTGAGTGGGTTATGGGCAGGGGGCGCTCCAATGAGCAGTTCTTC
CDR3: CASSEWVMGRGRSNEQFF

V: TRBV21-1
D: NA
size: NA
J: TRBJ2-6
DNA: TGTGCCAGCAGCAAAGACCCCAGATTCCCTTCTGGGGCCAACGTCCTGACTTTC
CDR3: CASSKDPRFPSGANVLTF

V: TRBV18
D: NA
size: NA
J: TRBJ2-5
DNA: TGTGCCAGCTCCCGCCTATCTATCCAAGAGACCCAGTACTTC
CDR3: CASSRLSIQETQYF